These T cell receptor beta chains were read from a single sample in a study of long-term antiretroviral therapy in people with HIV. Clones were sequenced by immunoSEQ multiplex PCR, and TCRdb holds only the in-frame ones, with some missing. The profile shows about 30,000 clones, 75% to 95% of them singletons. The sequenced sample was unsorted PBMCs, obtained approximately 5.1 years after starting antiretroviral therapy. These receptors all stem from a woman between 40 and 55 years old with HIV. Each CDR3 is given with its conserved first and last residue. A D gene is named only where the DNA matches it firmly. Clone size is shown for a subset of rows, as once, few, many or a class of expanded clone.

TRBJ1-1 TRBV27 once NA CASSWAGMNTEAFF TGTGCCAGCAGTTGGGCCGGAATGAACACTGAAGCTTTCTTT
TRBJ1-4 TRBV5-1 NA TRBD1 CASSLAGTGDEKLFF TGCGCCAGCAGCTTGGCCGGGACAGGGGATGAAAAACTGTTTTTT
TRBJ2-7 TRBV20-1 NA NA CSAPYGVRQYF TGCAGTGCTCCATACGGAGTACGGCAGTACTTC
TRBJ1-6 TRBV6-5 NA NA CASSYSVGNSPLHF TGTGCCAGCAGTTACTCCGTCGGGAATTCACCCCTCCACTTT
TRBJ1-6 TRBV6-5 NA NA CASSYRETSYNSPLHF TGTGCCAGCAGTTACAGGGAAACCTCCTATAATTCACCCCTCCACTTT
TRBJ1-1 TRBV5-6 NA TRBD1 CASSPDRGRMNTEAFF TGTGCCAGCAGCCCTGACAGGGGGCGCATGAACACTGAAGCTTTCTTT
TRBJ1-6 TRBV25-1 once NA CASSVSLWSPLHF TGTGCCAGCAGTGTCTCGTTATGGTCACCCCTCCACTTT
TRBJ2-5 TRBV5-4 NA TRBD2 CASSLSGSLGETQYF TGTGCCAGCAGCCTAAGCGGGAGCCTAGGGGAGACCCAGTACTTC
TRBJ2-2 TRBV11-3 NA NA CASSYSGELFF TGTGCCAGCAGCTACAGCGGGGAGCTGTTTTTT
TRBJ2-1 TRBV5-6 once NA CASSQGDWDNNEQFF TGTGCCAGCAGCCAGGGTGATTGGGATAACAATGAGCAGTTCTTC
TRBJ1-2 TRBV4-1 NA TRBD1 CASSPGQFNYGYTF TGCGCCAGCAGCCCGGGACAGTTTAACTATGGCTACACCTTC
TRBJ2-7 TRBV19 NA TRBD2 CASSSSGSYEQYF TGTGCCAGTAGTTCTAGCGGCTCCTACGAGCAGTACTTC
TRBJ2-7 TRBV7-9 NA TRBD2 CASSGLAPTYEQYF TGTGCCAGCAGCGGACTAGCGCCCACCTACGAGCAGTACTTC
TRBJ1-2 TRBV15 NA TRBD1 CAVGWHRGSDYGYTF TGTGCCGTCGGATGGCACAGGGGGTCGGACTATGGCTACACCTTC
TRBJ2-5 TRBV29-1 NA NA CSVEDLGPQETQYF TGCAGCGTTGAAGATCTAGGACCCCAAGAGACCCAGTACTTC
TRBJ1-2 TRBV9 NA NA CASSVADTYYGYTF TGTGCCAGCAGCGTAGCTGACACCTACTATGGCTACACCTTC
TRBJ2-2 TRBV6-6 NA NA CASSYSVSGELFF TGTGCCAGCAGTTACTCGGTATCCGGGGAGCTGTTTTTT
TRBJ2-3 TRBV7-9 once NA CASSLAIADTQYF TGTGCCAGCAGCTTAGCTATCGCAGATACGCAGTATTTT
TRBJ2-3 TRBV7-9 NA TRBD2 CASSLRRLAGGPSTDTQYF TGTGCCAGCAGCTTAAGGAGACTAGCGGGGGGCCCCAGCACAGATACGCAGTATTTT
TRBJ1-1 TRBV30 few NA CAWSVAGGAPTTEAFF TGTGCCTGGAGTGTCGCGGGAGGGGCGCCGACCACTGAAGCTTTCTTT
TRBJ1-2 TRBV10-3 once TRBD1 CAIRLPGQRDSYTF TGTGCCATCAGACTCCCGGGACAGAGAGACAGCTACACCTTC
TRBJ1-5 TRBV2 NA NA CASRDGGNQPQHF TGTGCCAGCAGGGACGGAGGCAATCAGCCCCAGCATTTT
TRBJ1-5 TRBV2 NA TRBD1 CATQGQLNQPQHF TGTGCCACCCAGGGACAGCTCAATCAGCCCCAGCATTTT